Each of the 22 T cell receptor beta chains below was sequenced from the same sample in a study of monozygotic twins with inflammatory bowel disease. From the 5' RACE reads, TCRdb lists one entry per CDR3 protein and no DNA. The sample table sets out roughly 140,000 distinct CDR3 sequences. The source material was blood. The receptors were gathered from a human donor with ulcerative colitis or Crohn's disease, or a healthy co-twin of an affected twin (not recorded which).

The CDR3 loop reads CASSLSRGGRGEQFF. The chain employs TRBV5-1 and TRBJ2-1; the TRBD2 assignment by TCRdb is unverifiable without DNA. The CDR3 extends over 15 amino acids. Germline V gene data show CDR1 as SGHRS and CDR2 as YFSETQ.

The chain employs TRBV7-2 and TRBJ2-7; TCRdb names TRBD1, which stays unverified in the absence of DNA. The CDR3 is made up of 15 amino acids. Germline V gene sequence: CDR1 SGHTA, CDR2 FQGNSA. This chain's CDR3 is CASSLVNRDFGEQYF.

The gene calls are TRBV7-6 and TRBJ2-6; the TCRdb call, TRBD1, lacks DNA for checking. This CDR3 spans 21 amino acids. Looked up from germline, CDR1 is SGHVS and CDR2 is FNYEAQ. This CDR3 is CASSTPGQGAVPYSGANVLTF.

This CDR3 reads CASSLGASLVTQYF. The chain combines TRBV12-3 or TRBV12-4 with TRBJ2-3; TCRdb calls TRBD2, which cannot be checked without DNA. The CDR3 runs 14 residues.

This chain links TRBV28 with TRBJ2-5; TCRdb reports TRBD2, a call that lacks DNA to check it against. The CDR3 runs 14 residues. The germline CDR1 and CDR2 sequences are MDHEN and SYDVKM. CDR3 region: CASDGSMNQETQYF.

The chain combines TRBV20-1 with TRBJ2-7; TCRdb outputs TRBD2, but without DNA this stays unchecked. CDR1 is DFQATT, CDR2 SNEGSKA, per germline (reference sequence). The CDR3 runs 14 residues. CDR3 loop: CSARQPAGSYEQYF.

Here the CDR3 reads CASSQRDSETQYF. The V gene is TRBV4-3, the J gene TRBJ2-5; without DNA, the TCRdb call of TRBD2 cannot be checked. The CDR3 length is 13 residues. CDR1 is LGHNA, CDR2 YSLEER, per germline.

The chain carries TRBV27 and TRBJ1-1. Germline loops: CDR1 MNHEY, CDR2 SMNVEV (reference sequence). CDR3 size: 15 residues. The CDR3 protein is CASTPSTRVGTEAFF.

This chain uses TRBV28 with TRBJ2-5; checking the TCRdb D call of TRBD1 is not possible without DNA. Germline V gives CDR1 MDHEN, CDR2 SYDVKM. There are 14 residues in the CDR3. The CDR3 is CASSWDRDQETQYF.

The CDR3 sequence: CASSQGTGTGNTIYF. The rearrangement uses TRBV4-3 and TRBJ1-3; the TCRdb D gene call, TRBD1, has no DNA to confirm it. Germline V gene data show CDR1 as LGHNA and CDR2 as YSLEER. The CDR3 is made up of 15 amino acids.

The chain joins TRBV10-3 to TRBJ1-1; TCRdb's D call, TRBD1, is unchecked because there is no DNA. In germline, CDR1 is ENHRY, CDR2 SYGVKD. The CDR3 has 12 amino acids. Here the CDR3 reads CATGQGVTEAFF.

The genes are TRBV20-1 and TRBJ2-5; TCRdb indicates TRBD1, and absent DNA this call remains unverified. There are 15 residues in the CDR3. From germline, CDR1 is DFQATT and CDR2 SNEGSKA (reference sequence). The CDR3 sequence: CSASDSRGGKGTQYF.

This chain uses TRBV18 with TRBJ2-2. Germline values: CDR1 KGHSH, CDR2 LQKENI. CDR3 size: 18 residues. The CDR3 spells CASSPHAITETNTGELFF.

CDR3: CASSQDRRVSYEQYF. V is TRBV14 and J is TRBJ2-7; TCRdb's D gene call, TRBD2, goes unchecked for lack of DNA. Germline CDR1 and CDR2: SGHDN and FVKESK. This CDR3 contains 15 residues.

The chain's CDR3 is CASSQDAGQTYGYTF. The chain uses TRBV4-1 and TRBJ1-2; TCRdb returns TRBD1, unconfirmable since there is no DNA. The CDR3 consists of 15 residues. The germline V gene encodes CDR1 MGHRA and CDR2 YSYEKL.

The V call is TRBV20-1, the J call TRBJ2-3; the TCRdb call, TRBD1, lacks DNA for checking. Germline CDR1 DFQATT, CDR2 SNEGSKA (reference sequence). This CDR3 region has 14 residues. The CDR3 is CSAWGGRGIDTQYF.

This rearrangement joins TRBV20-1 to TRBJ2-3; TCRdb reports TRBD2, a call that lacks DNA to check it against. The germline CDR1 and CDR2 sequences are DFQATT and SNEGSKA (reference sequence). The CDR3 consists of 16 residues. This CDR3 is CSARDPTSGKTDTQYF.

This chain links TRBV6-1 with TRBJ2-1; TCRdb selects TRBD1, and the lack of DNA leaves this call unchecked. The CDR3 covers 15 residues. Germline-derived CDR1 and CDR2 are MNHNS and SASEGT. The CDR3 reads CASSPGVAAYNEQFF.

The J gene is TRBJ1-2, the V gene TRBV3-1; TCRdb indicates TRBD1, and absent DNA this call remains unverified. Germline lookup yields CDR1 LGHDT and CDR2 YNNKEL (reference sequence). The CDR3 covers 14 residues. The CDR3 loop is CASSIGTGAYGYTF.

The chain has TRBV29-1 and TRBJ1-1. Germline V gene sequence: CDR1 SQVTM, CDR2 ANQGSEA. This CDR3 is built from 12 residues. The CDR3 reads CSARDPDDEAFF.

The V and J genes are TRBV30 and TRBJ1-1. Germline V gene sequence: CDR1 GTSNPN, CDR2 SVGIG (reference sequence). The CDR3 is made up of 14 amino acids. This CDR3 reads CAWSGTELNTEAFF.

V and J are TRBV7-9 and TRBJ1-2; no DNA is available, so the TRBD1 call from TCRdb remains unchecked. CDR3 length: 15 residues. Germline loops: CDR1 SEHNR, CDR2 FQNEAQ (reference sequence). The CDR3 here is CASSSKSTGRRGYTF.